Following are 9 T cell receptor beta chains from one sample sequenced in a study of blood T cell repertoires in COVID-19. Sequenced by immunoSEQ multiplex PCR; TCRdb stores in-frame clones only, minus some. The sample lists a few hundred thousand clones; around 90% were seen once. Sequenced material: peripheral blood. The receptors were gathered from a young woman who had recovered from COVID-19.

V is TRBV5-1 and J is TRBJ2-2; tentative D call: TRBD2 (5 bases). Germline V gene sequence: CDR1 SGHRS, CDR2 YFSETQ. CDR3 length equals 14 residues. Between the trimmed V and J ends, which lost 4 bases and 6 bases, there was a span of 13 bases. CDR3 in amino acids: CASSLYMEAGELFF. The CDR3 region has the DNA TGCGCCAGCAGCCTCTACATGGAGGCCGGGGAGCTGTTTTTT.

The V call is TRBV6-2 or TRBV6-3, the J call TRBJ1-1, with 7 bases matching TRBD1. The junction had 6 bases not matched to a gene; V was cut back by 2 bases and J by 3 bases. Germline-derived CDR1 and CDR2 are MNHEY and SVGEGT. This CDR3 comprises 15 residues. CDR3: CASSYQVGQHTEAFF. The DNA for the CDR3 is TGTGCCAGCAGTTACCAAGTGGGACAGCACACTGAAGCTTTCTTT.

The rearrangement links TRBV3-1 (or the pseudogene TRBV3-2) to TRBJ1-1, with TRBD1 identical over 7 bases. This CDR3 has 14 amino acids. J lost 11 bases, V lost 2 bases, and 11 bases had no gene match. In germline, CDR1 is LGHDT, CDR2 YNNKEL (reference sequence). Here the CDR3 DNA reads TGTGCCAGCAGCCAAAACTCCGGACAGGATCGGGCTTTCTTT. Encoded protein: CASSQNSGQDRAFF.

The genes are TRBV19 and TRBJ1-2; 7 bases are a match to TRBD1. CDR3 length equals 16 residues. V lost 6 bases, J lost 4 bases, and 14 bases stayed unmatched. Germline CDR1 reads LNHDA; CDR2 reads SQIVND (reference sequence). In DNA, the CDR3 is TGTGCCAGTAGCACGGACAGGCAACGGATGTCCTATGGCTACACCTTC. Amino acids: CASSTDRQRMSYGYTF.

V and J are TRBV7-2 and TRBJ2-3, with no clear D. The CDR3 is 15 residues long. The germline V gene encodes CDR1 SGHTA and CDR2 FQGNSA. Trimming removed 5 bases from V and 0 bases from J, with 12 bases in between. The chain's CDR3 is CASSMTLLSTDTQYF. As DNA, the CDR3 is TGTGCCAGCAGCATGACACTCCTTAGCACAGATACGCAGTATTTT.

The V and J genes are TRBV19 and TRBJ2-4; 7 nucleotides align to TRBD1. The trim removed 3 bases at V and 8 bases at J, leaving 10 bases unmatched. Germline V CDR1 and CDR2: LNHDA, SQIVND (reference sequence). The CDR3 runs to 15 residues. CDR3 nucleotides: TGTGCCAGTAGTATTTGGGACAGAACAGGAGACATTCAGTACTTC. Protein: CASSIWDRTGDIQYF.

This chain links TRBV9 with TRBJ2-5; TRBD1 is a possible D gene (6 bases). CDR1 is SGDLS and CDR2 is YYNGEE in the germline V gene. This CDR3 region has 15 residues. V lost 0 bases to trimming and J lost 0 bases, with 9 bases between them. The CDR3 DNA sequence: TGTGCCAGCAGCGTAGCAGGGGAGTACCAAGAGACCCAGTACTTC. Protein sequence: CASSVAGEYQETQYF.

DNA of the CDR3: TGTGCCAGTAGCCTGGCGACAGGGATCCATCAGCCCCAGCATTTT. Amino acid sequence: CASSLATGIHQPQHF. The V and J genes are TRBV19 and TRBJ1-5; 7 bases fit TRBD1. This CDR3 region has 15 residues. J lost 5 bases, V lost 6 bases, and 10 bases had no gene match. Germline CDR1 and CDR2: LNHDA and SQIVND (reference sequence).

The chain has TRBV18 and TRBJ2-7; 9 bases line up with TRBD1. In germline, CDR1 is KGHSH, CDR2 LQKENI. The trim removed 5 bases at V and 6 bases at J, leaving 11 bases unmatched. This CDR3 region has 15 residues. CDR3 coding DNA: TGTGCCAGCTCAGCCCGACGGACAGGGGACCGCGAGCAGTACTTC. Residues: CASSARRTGDREQYF.